This TCR beta chain originates from a study of blood T cell repertoires in COVID-19. The age range of participants was about 18 to 90 years, with residence in 20 to 25 US areas. Cohort allocation depended upon clinical history that participants reported. Libraries were prepared by immunoSEQ multiplex PCR; TCRdb keeps only in-frame clonotypes and omits some of them. Here the sample spans more than 450,000 clones, approximately 90% being singletons. From germline, CDR1 is MNHEY and CDR2 SVGAGI. Losses at the gene ends were 7 bases for V and 0 bases for J; bases not matched to a gene: 7. CDR3 size: 15 residues.

The chain couples TRBV6-5 to TRBJ2-3; 7 bases align to TRBD2. This TCR was recovered from a woman between 18 and 29 years old who had recovered from COVID-19. The specimen was PBMCs or T cells enriched from blood (not recorded which). Here the CDR3 DNA reads TGTGCCAGCAAAACGCTAGCGGAGAGCACAGATACGCAGTATTTT. This codes for CASKTLAESTDTQYF.